These T cell receptor beta chains were read from a single sample in a study of post-analysis software for immune sequencing data. A single record per CDR3 protein comes from TCRdb applying MiXCR to the PCR reads. The top ten clones hold around 4.8% of a sample with some 260,000 distinct CDR3 sequences, just over 35% of them seen once. Sequenced material: blood. These receptors originate from a girl aged 10 to 17 with multiple sclerosis. Each CDR3 is given with its conserved first and last residue. Fields, in order: D gene, clone size, CDR3 length, J gene, V gene, CDR3 DNA, CDR3 protein. D genes are given only for firm matches. Not every row has a clone size; where given, it reads once, few, many or a size class.

>NA|NA|12|TRBJ1-1|TRBV7-2
TGTGCCAGCAGCTTATACTCTGGGGGAGCTTTCTTT
CASSLYSGGAFF
>TRBD1|many|15|TRBJ2-5|TRBV15
TGTGCCACCAGCGATTTGGGACAGCACCAAGAGACCCAGTACTTC
CATSDLGQHQETQYF
>TRBD2|many|17|TRBJ2-1|TRBV7-6
TGTGCCAGCACCTACCCCGCCCGACTAGCGGGGAACAATGAGCAGTTCTTC
CASTYPARLAGNNEQFF
>TRBD2|NA|16|TRBJ2-1|TRBV28
TGTGCCAGCAGTCCAAGGGTACGGGCGGGAGTCTCTGAGCAGTTCTTC
CASSPRVRAGVSEQFF
>TRBD2|few|17|TRBJ2-3|TRBV7-8
TGTGCCAGCAGCTGGGGGACTAGCGGGGGGCCCTTTGATACGCAGTATTTT
CASSWGTSGGPFDTQYF
>TRBD1|NA|14|TRBJ1-5|TRBV20-1
TGCAGTGCCAGCCCCACAGGGGGCAATCAACCCCAGCATTTT
CSASPTGGNQPQHF
>NA|NA|12|TRBJ1-1|TRBV29-1
TGCAGCGTTGAAGATAGGCACCCTGAAGCTTTCTTT
CSVEDRHPEAFF
>NA|NA|14|TRBJ2-7|TRBV4-2
TGTGCCAGCAGCCAAGAGTTTGGAACCTACGAGCAGTACTTC
CASSQEFGTYEQYF
>TRBD2|many|17|TRBJ2-1|TRBV3-1
TGTGCCAGCAGCCAAGATTTATCAGCGGGGGGCTACAATGAGCAGTTCTTC
CASSQDLSAGGYNEQFF
>NA|few|17|TRBJ2-1|TRBV18
TGTGCCAGCTCACCCAGTGAGGCGGCGAGGGGGTACAATGAGCAGTTCTTC
CASSPSEAARGYNEQFF
>TRBD1|few|16|TRBJ2-2|TRBV12-5
TGTGCTAGTGGTTGGGGACAGACCTCGAACACCGGGGAGCTGTTTTTT
CASGWGQTSNTGELFF
>NA|NA|16|TRBJ2-7|TRBV27
TGTGCCAGCAGTCCTCTCTCCGGGACCGGGAAGAGCGAGCAGTACTTC
CASSPLSGTGKSEQYF
>TRBD2|many|16|TRBJ2-1|TRBV5-1
TGCGCCAGCAGTTTAGAATCTAGCGGGAGTGACAATGAGCAGTTCTTC
CASSLESSGSDNEQFF
>NA|many|15|TRBJ2-1|TRBV6-1
TGTGCCAGCAGTAAGCCGGGACTGACCTACAATGAGCAGTTCTTC
CASSKPGLTYNEQFF
>TRBD1|many|15|TRBJ1-2|TRBV3-1
TGTGCCAGCAGCCAAGGGCCTAGACAGGGAAATGGCTACACCTTC
CASSQGPRQGNGYTF
>NA|NA|14|TRBJ1-1|TRBV27
TGTGCCAGCGGTTGGAGCGGGGCGGGCACTGAAGCTTTCTTT
CASGWSGAGTEAFF
>NA|many|15|TRBJ2-1|TRBV7-9
TGTGCCAGCAGCCCGATAAACGCGGGGATTCGGGAGCAGTTCTTC
CASSPINAGIREQFF
>NA|NA|15|TRBJ1-5|TRBV19
TGTGCCAGTAGTTCGGACGGTCTGAGCAATCAGCCCCAGCATTTT
CASSSDGLSNQPQHF
>NA|many|16|TRBJ2-1|TRBV12-3/TRBV12-4
TGTGCCAGCAGTTTCGACTCAGGGGGGCCCTACAATGAGCAGTTCTTC
CASSFDSGGPYNEQFF
>TRBD2|NA|15|TRBJ2-2|TRBV5-1
TGCGCCACGACTAGCGGGGGATCGAACACCGGGGAGCTGTTTTTT
CATTSGGSNTGELFF
>TRBD2|many|16|TRBJ2-5|TRBV7-3
TGTGCCAGCAGCTTAATACTAGCGGGGCCCCAAGAGACCCAGTACTTC
CASSLILAGPQETQYF
>TRBD1|NA|16|TRBJ2-2|TRBV20-1
TGCAGTGCTAGTTCCAGGGGGAGAACGAACACCGGGGAGCTGTTTTTT
CSASSRGRTNTGELFF
>TRBD2|NA|14|TRBJ2-3|TRBV7-3
TGTGCCAGCAGCCTCGCGGGGGAAAAGGATACGCAGTATTTT
CASSLAGEKDTQYF
>NA|many|11|TRBJ2-1|TRBV2
TGTGCCAGCGCACCGGGACCCCTCCAGTTCTTC
CASAPGPLQFF
>TRBD2|NA|13|TRBJ2-7|TRBV20-1
TGCAGTGCTAGTTGGGAGGGAGGGCACGAGCAGTACTTC
CSASWEGGHEQYF
>NA|few|18|TRBJ1-2|TRBV14
TGTGCCAGCAGCCAAACTGCCGCGGCCAGGGGACGCAACTATGGCTACACCTTC
CASSQTAAARGRNYGYTF
>TRBD2|NA|16|TRBJ2-5|TRBV7-2
TGTGCCAGCAGCCTGACTAGCGGGATCTCGCAAGAGACCCAGTACTTC
CASSLTSGISQETQYF
>TRBD2|NA|15|TRBJ2-1|TRBV13
TGTGCCAGCAGCTCCCGACTAGCGCCTTACAATGAGCAGTTCTTC
CASSSRLAPYNEQFF
>TRBD1|NA|15|TRBJ1-2|TRBV27
TGTGCCAGCAGTTTATCGGGCCAGGGGGGGAAAGGCTACACCTTC
CASSLSGQGGKGYTF
>NA|many|16|TRBJ2-3|TRBV3-1
TGTGCCAGCAGCCCACTGGTCGTATTCACCAGAGATACGCAGTATTTT
CASSPLVVFTRDTQYF
>NA|many|15|TRBJ2-7|TRBV11-2
TGTGCCAGCAGCAAGGGGCCGGAGGGCTCCTACGAGCAGTACTTC
CASSKGPEGSYEQYF
>TRBD2|many|19|TRBJ2-1|TRBV5-5
TGTGCCAGCAGCTTGGGGAAACTAGCGGGGGGGAGCTCCTACAATGAGCAGTTCTTC
CASSLGKLAGGSSYNEQFF